The rows below give T cell receptor beta chains drawn from one sample of a study of T cells in Graves' hyperthyroidism and ophthalmopathy. In TCRdb, the multiplex PCR reads were re-called with MiXCR into one record per CDR3 protein. The sample consists of fewer than 800,000 distinct CDR3 sequences, roughly 17% of them appearing once. The specimen sequenced was blood. The receptor set was obtained from a young man with Graves' hyperthyroidism. Each CDR3 is given with its conserved first and last residue. D genes are given only for firm matches. Size tells how often a clone was seen (once, few, many) or the class of an expanded clone, and some rows leave it out.

cdr3_nt cdr3_aa j_call d_call clone_size v_call
TGTGCCAGCAGTTACTCAGGACAGGCACTCAATGAGCAGTTCTTC CASSYSGQALNEQFF TRBJ2-1 TRBD1 few TRBV6-6
TGTGCCAGCAGTCCCCCCGGGAGCGCCTACAATGAGCAGTTCTTC CASSPPGSAYNEQFF TRBJ2-1 . many TRBV12-3/TRBV12-4
TGTGCCAGCAGTGGATCGGGACTAGTCGGAAATGAGCAGTTCTTC CASSGSGLVGNEQFF TRBJ2-1 TRBD2 many TRBV28
TGTGCCAGCAGCCAAGACGGGGGGAAACCTTACGAGCAGTACTTC CASSQDGGKPYEQYF TRBJ2-7 TRBD2 few TRBV3-1
TGTGCCAGCAGCCCGAACAACGGGCAGACCCAGTACTTC CASSPNNGQTQYF TRBJ2-5 . . TRBV7-8
TGTGCCAGCAGTTCGCCGGGACAGCAAACCTACGAGCAGTACTTC CASSSPGQQTYEQYF TRBJ2-7 TRBD1 many TRBV28
TGTGCCTGGAGTGTAGTTCGGACCGCAACCAAAAACATTCAGTACTTC CAWSVVRTATKNIQYF TRBJ2-4 . many TRBV30
TGTGCCAGCAGGTCGCTCGGACAGGGTTCCTACAATGAGCAGTTCTTC CASRSLGQGSYNEQFF TRBJ2-1 TRBD1 many TRBV2
TGTGCCAGCAGTACGTCACATGGTGAGCAGTTCTTC CASSTSHGEQFF TRBJ2-1 . . TRBV28
TGTGCCAGCAGTGCGGGACCGATGAACTATGGCTACACCTTC CASSAGPMNYGYTF TRBJ1-2 . many TRBV6-1
TGCAGTGCTAGAGAACGACTTTGGGACTCCTACGAGCAGTACTTC CSARERLWDSYEQYF TRBJ2-7 . many TRBV20-1
TGTGCCAGCAGCGGGACTAGCGGTCGCTACAATGAGCAGTTCTTC CASSGTSGRYNEQFF TRBJ2-1 TRBD2 many TRBV2
TGTGCCAGCAGTGAAGCGCGAGGACACGGGACCGGGGAGCTGTTTTTT CASSEARGHGTGELFF TRBJ2-2 . many TRBV6-1
TGTGCCAGCGGGGGCGGGGGCCTGAACACTGAAGCTTTCTTT CASGGGGLNTEAFF TRBJ1-1 . many TRBV28
TGTGCCAGCAATCTCGACAGGTCCACAGATACGCAGTATTTT CASNLDRSTDTQYF TRBJ2-3 . . TRBV6-2/TRBV6-3
TGTGCCAGCAGTCACACTAGCGGAGTCTCCTACGAGCAGTACTTC CASSHTSGVSYEQYF TRBJ2-7 TRBD2 many TRBV12-3/TRBV12-4
TGTGCCAGCAGTGGAGGACTAGCGGGGTCCTACGGGCAGTACTTC CASSGGLAGSYGQYF TRBJ2-7 TRBD2 . TRBV12-3/TRBV12-4
TGTGCCAGCAGTTACTCGTCGGCGGGACCGAGGAACGAGCAGTACTTC CASSYSSAGPRNEQYF TRBJ2-7 . . TRBV6-2/TRBV6-3
TGTGCCAGTACAGTAGATAGCAATCAGCCCCAGCATTTT CASTVDSNQPQHF TRBJ1-5 . . TRBV19
TGTGCCAGCAGTGGAATGAACACCGGGGAGCTGTTTTTT CASSGMNTGELFF TRBJ2-2 . . TRBV6-1
TGCAGCGCCACAGGGGGATTTCAAGAGACCCAGTACTTC CSATGGFQETQYF TRBJ2-5 TRBD1 few TRBV29-1
TGCAGTGCGAAGCCCCCCCGGGACGGCACCCAAGAGACCCAGTACTTC CSAKPPRDGTQETQYF TRBJ2-5 . . TRBV20-1
TGTGTCAGCAGCTTAAGAGGGAGGGGACCCTTTCGGGATGAGCAGTTCTTC CVSSLRGRGPFRDEQFF TRBJ2-1 TRBD2 few TRBV7-3
TGTGCCACCAGTGCCGGGTATGACACTGAAGCTTTCTTT CATSAGYDTEAFF TRBJ1-1 . . TRBV24-1
TGTGCCACCAGTGATTTCGCTGCAGGAGCCTACACCTTC CATSDFAAGAYTF TRBJ1-2 . . TRBV24-1
TGTGCCAGCAGCCCCACCGGCTCCGAGCAGTACTTC CASSPTGSEQYF TRBJ2-7 . . TRBV7-9
TGCAGTGCTAGAGGACTAGCGGGAGGGAACACCGGGGAGCTGTTTTTT CSARGLAGGNTGELFF TRBJ2-2 TRBD2 few TRBV20-1
TGTGCCAGCAGCTTAGGGGGCCAATCCGGGGTCTATGGCTACACCTTC CASSLGGQSGVYGYTF TRBJ1-2 . . TRBV11-2
TGTGCCAGCAGTTACCCGGGACAGGGAATCGCTGAAGCTTTCTTT CASSYPGQGIAEAFF TRBJ1-1 TRBD1 many TRBV6-6
TGTGCCAGCAGTTACTCGGGGACTAGCGCAACCTACGAGCAGTACTTC CASSYSGTSATYEQYF TRBJ2-7 TRBD2 many TRBV6-5
TGTGCCAGCAGCCCCGGGACCCCCGTGAGGGCGTACGAGCAGTACTTC CASSPGTPVRAYEQYF TRBJ2-7 . . TRBV6-2/TRBV6-3
TGCAGTGCTAGAGGTCAAATTAGCTCCTACAATGAGCAGTTCTTC CSARGQISSYNEQFF TRBJ2-1 . few TRBV20-1
TGTGCCAGTAGAGGACTAGCGGGCACAGATACGCAGTATTTT CASRGLAGTDTQYF TRBJ2-3 TRBD2 few TRBV19
TGTGCCAGCAGCTTTATGGGAGTTTCGTCTAATGAAAAACTGTTTTTT CASSFMGVSSNEKLFF TRBJ1-4 . . TRBV5-5
TGCAGCGTTGCTATAGGGCCCTCCGAGCAGTACTTC CSVAIGPSEQYF TRBJ2-7 . many TRBV29-1
TGCGCCAGCAGCCAAACTCCGTCCAGGGCGGCAGATACGCAGTATTTT CASSQTPSRAADTQYF TRBJ2-3 . many TRBV4-1
TGTGCCAGCAGCTTAGCGGGCGGGAGTGGTATGGACACCGGGGAGCTGTTTTTT CASSLAGGSGMDTGELFF TRBJ2-2 TRBD2 . TRBV7-9
TGTGCCAGCAGCTTAGGCTCCCCTGGACAGATAAATGAAAAACTGTTTTTT CASSLGSPGQINEKLFF TRBJ1-4 . few TRBV7-9
TGCGCCAGCAGCCAAGATCCAGGGTTGGGGGAGACCCAGTACTTC CASSQDPGLGETQYF TRBJ2-5 . . TRBV4-1
TGCGCCAGCAGCTTGGGGGGACACATAGCCAAAAACATTCAGTACTTC CASSLGGHIAKNIQYF TRBJ2-4 . . TRBV5-1
TGCAGTGCTGCAGGGTCCGTGGGGACAGATACGCAGTATTTT CSAAGSVGTDTQYF TRBJ2-3 . many TRBV20-1
TGTGCCAGTAGTATAAGGGGTACGTACACTGAAGCTTTCTTT CASSIRGTYTEAFF TRBJ1-1 . . TRBV19